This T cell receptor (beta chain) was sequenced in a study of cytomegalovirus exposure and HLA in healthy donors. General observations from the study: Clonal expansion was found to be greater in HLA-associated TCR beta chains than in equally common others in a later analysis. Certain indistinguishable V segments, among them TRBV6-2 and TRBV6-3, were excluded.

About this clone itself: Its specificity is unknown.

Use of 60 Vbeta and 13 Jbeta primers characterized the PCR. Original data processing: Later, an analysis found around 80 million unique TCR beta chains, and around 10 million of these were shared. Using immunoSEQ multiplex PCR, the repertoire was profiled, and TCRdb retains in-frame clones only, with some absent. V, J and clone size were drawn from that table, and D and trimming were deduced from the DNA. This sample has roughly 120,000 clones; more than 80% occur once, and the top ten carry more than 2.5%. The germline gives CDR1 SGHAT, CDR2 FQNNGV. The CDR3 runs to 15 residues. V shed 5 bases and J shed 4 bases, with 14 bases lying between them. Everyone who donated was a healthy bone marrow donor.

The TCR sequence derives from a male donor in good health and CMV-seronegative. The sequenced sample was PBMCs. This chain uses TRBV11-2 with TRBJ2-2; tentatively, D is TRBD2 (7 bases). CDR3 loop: CASSVGGPGTGELFF. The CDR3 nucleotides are TGTGCCAGCAGCGTGGGGGGGCCCGGCACCGGGGAGCTGTTTTTT.